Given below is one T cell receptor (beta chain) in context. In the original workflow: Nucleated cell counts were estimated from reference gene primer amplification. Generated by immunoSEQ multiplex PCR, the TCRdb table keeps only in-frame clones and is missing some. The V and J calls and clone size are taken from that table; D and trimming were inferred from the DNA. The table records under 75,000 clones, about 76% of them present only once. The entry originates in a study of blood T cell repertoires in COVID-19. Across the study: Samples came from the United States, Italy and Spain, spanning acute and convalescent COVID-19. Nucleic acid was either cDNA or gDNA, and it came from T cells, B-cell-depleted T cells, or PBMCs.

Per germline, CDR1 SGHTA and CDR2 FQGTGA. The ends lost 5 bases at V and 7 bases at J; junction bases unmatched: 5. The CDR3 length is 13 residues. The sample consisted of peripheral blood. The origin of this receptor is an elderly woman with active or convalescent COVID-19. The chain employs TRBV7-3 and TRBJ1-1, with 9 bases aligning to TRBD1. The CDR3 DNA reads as TGTGCCAGCAGCCTAAGACAGGGGGGTGAAGCTTTCTTT. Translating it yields CASSLRQGGEAFF.